These 20 T cell receptor beta chains originate from one sample sequenced in a study of blood T cell repertoires in COVID-19. The repertoire was sequenced with immunoSEQ multiplex PCR; TCRdb's copy has only in-frame clones and lacks some. The table has more than 250,000 clones, 87% seen once. The material sequenced was PBMCs or T cells enriched from blood (not recorded which). These receptors were taken from a woman in her 30s who had recovered from COVID-19.

J is TRBJ2-7 and V is TRBV28; possible D gene TRBD2, 7 bases. CDR1 is MDHEN, CDR2 SYDVKM, per germline. This CDR3 contains 14 residues. V lost 7 bases and J lost 5, with 18 bases in between. The CDR3 region has the DNA TGTGCCAGCAACCCTCCCACAGGGAGGGACGAGCAGTACTTC. This gives the protein CASNPPTGRDEQYF.

This clone is a singleton in its sample. V gene TRBV6-5 combines with J gene TRBJ1-1; TRBD1 aligns across 8 bases. CDR1 and CDR2 (germline): MNHEY, SVGAGI. J gave up 1 base and V 7 bases, and 5 bases lay outside the gene matches. The CDR3 sequence is 14 residues long. CDR3 coding DNA: TGTGCCAGCACCACAGGGGGATCGAACACTGAAGCTTTCTTT. It is translated as CASTTGGSNTEAFF.

This chain connects TRBV3-1 (or the pseudogene TRBV3-2) to TRBJ1-3, with a weak D call TRBD1 (5 bases). The germline V and J ends were trimmed by 0 bases and 2 bases, with 8 bases remaining between them. The CDR3 loop spans 15 amino acids. In germline, CDR1 is LGHDT, CDR2 YNNKEL (reference sequence). CDR3 bases: TGTGCCAGCAGCCAAGACAGGGTACCTGGAAACACCATATATTTT. Translation gives CASSQDRVPGNTIYF.

This clone was observed a single time. This sequence joins TRBV19 and TRBJ1-2; a possible D gene is TRBD1 (5 bases). The CDR3 extends over 13 amino acids. V was clipped by 6 bases and J by 8 bases, with 16 bases between them. Germline CDR1 LNHDA, CDR2 SQIVND (reference sequence). The chain's CDR3 is CASRNSGPGGYTF. The CDR3 nucleotides are TGTGCCAGTAGGAATTCCGGGCCAGGGGGCTACACCTTC.

V and J are TRBV19 and TRBJ1-2; D unresolved. Deletions cut 5 bases from V and 4 bases from J, with 11 bases between. The germline CDR1 and CDR2 sequences are LNHDA and SQIVND (reference sequence). There are 13 residues in the CDR3. CDR3: CASSAEQPYGYTF. CDR3 nucleotide sequence: TGTGCCAGTAGTGCAGAACAGCCCTATGGCTACACCTTC.

This chain links TRBV4-1 with TRBJ2-3, with D perhaps matching TRBD1 (5 bases). Germline V gene sequence: CDR1 MGHRA, CDR2 YSYEKL. The CDR3 spans 19 residues. The V and J ends lost 0 bases and 0 bases respectively, with 19 bases between them. This chain's CDR3 is CASSQEPGKYFSSTDTQYF. In DNA form, the CDR3 reads TGCGCCAGCAGCCAAGAACCAGGGAAGTATTTCTCTAGCACAGATACGCAGTATTTT.

The genes are TRBV4-3 and TRBJ2-7; D ambiguous. This CDR3 comprises 11 residues. The V end lost 1 base, the J end lost 13 bases, and 11 bases lay between the germline ends. The germline gives CDR1 LGHNA, CDR2 YSLEER. CDR3 in amino acids: CASSQGGELYF. Here the CDR3 DNA reads TGCGCCAGCAGCCAAGGTGGAGAACTTTACTTC.

The genes are TRBV9 and TRBJ1-4, with D possibly being TRBD1 (5 bases). Germline values: CDR1 SGDLS, CDR2 YYNGEE. V was cut by 1 base and J by 7 bases, with 14 bases left in between. This CDR3 has 15 amino acids. The CDR3: CASSVNGGEGEKLFF. In DNA, the CDR3 is TGTGCCAGCAGCGTAAATGGAGGGGAGGGTGAAAAACTGTTTTTT.

The DNA for the CDR3 is TGTGCCAGCAGCTTATACTGGGAGGGAGTTTCTGGAAACACCATATATTTT. Protein sequence: CASSLYWEGVSGNTIYF. J is TRBJ1-3 and V is TRBV7-2; D is unclear. This CDR3 is 17 amino acids long. CDR1 is SGHTA and CDR2 is FQGNSA in the germline V gene. Trimming took off 2 bases at V and 1 base at J, with 15 bases between the two ends. The whole variable domain, filled in from reference TRBV7-2 and TRBJ1-3, reads GAGVSQSPSNKVTEKGKDVELRCDPISGHTALYWYRQSLGQGLEFLIYFQGNSAPDKSGLPSDRFSAERTGGSVSTLTIQRTQQEDSAVYLCASSLYWEGVSGNTIYFGEGSWLTVV.

The rearrangement links TRBV2 to TRBJ2-1; TRBD1 matches at 9 bases. The germline V gene encodes CDR1 SNHLY and CDR2 FYNNEI. V dropped 6 bases and J dropped 7; count of bases not matched to a gene: 10. The CDR3 runs 15 residues. In nucleotides, the CDR3 is TGTGCCAGCAGGTTACAGGGGGCCCTAGGGAATGAGCAGTTCTTC. This encodes CASRLQGALGNEQFF. The variable domain in full, completed from reference TRBV2 and TRBJ2-1, reads EPEVTQTPSHQVTQMGQEVILRCVPISNHLYFYWYRQILGQKVEFLVSFYNNEISEKSEIFDDQFSVERPDGSNFTLKIRSTKLEDSAMYFCASRLQGALGNEQFFGPGTRLTVL.

This clone was recorded a few times. The chain carries TRBV28 and TRBJ1-4; the D is unclear. The CDR3 sequence is 15 residues long. Germline V CDR1 and CDR2: MDHEN, SYDVKM. Between the trimmed V and J ends, which lost 3 bases and 4 bases, there was a span of 12 bases. Here the CDR3 reads CASSFLGAFNEKLFF. CDR3 sequence (DNA): TGTGCCAGCAGTTTCCTGGGAGCTTTTAATGAAAAACTGTTTTTT.

The V and J genes are TRBV30 and TRBJ2-1; D may be TRBD2 (6 bases). The CDR3 loop spans 15 amino acids. Germline CDR1 is GTSNPN and CDR2 is SVGIG (reference sequence). The V end lost 5 bases, the J end lost 3 bases, and 17 bases lay between the germline ends. CDR3 in amino acids: CAWVIGTVNYNEQFF. The CDR3 DNA reads as TGTGCCTGGGTTATAGGGACTGTGAACTACAATGAGCAGTTCTTC.

The chain is built from TRBV6-5 and TRBJ2-7; 9 positions match TRBD2. The trim removed 6 bases at V and 3 bases at J, leaving 6 bases unmatched. This CDR3 is 14 amino acids long. Germline loops: CDR1 MNHEY, CDR2 SVGAGI. The chain's CDR3 is CASRLLAGDYEQYF. CDR3 nucleotides: TGTGCCAGCAGATTACTAGCGGGTGACTACGAGCAGTACTTC.

The chain is built from TRBV29-1 and TRBJ1-1, with TRBD1 matching 7 bases. CDR1 and CDR2 from the germline V gene are SQVTM and ANQGSEA. Germline trimming cut 6 bases from V and 5 bases from J; bases unmatched to any gene: 12. This CDR3 is built from 14 residues. The CDR3 nucleotides are TGCAGCGTCGCGACGGGGCAGGGGGAGACTGAAGCTTTCTTT. This translates into CSVATGQGETEAFF.

This sequence joins TRBV5-1 and TRBJ1-1, with 7 bases that match TRBD1. CDR1 is SGHRS, CDR2 YFSETQ, per germline. The CDR3 totals 15 residues. The V and J ends lost 8 bases and 0 bases, in that order; junction bases with no gene match: 10. The CDR3 bases are TGCGCCAGTAGGGGACAGACCGCTGTGAACACTGAAGCTTTCTTT. It codes for CASRGQTAVNTEAFF. Full variable domain (remainder filled in from reference TRBV5-1 and TRBJ1-1): KAGVTQTPRYLIKTRGQQVTLSCSPISGHRSVSWYQQTPGQGLQFLFEYFSETQRNKGNFPGRFSGRQFSNSRSEMNVSTLELGDSALYLCASRGQTAVNTEAFFGQGTRLTVV.

The chain employs TRBV3-1 (or the pseudogene TRBV3-2) and TRBJ1-1, with unresolved D. Trimming left V 0 bases short and J 10 bases short, with 12 bases between. Per the germline V gene, CDR1 is LGHDT and CDR2 is YNNKEL (reference sequence). The CDR3 runs to 13 residues. This CDR3 reads CASSQDGQTRAFF. CDR3 coding DNA: TGTGCCAGCAGCCAAGATGGGCAGACCAGAGCTTTCTTT.

This clone has more than one count but fewer than ten. The chain links TRBV28 to TRBJ1-4, with a tentative D call TRBD1 (5 bases). V was clipped by 2 bases and J by 7 bases, with 14 bases between them. The CDR3 sequence is 15 residues long. Germline V gene sequence: CDR1 MDHEN, CDR2 SYDVKM. The DNA of the CDR3 is TGTGCCAGCAGTTTACCATCGAGCGGGGGTGAAAAACTGTTTTTT. Encoded protein: CASSLPSSGGEKLFF.

The genes are TRBV6-6 and TRBJ2-5, with 7 bases that match TRBD1. Germline CDR1 and CDR2: MNHNY and SVGAGI (reference sequence). V shed 6 bases and J 5 bases; nucleotides not matched to a gene: 3. The CDR3 runs 12 residues. For the CDR3, the DNA is TGTGCCAGCAGGACAGGGACCGAGACCCAGTACTTC. It specifies CASRTGTETQYF.

This clone showed up just a few times. The V and J genes are TRBV24-1 and TRBJ1-5, with D possibly being TRBD1 (6 bases). Germline V lookup: CDR1 KGHDR, CDR2 SFDVKD. The CDR3 totals 16 residues. With 1 base removed from V and 0 bases from J, the gap between germline ends came to 9 bases. For the CDR3, the DNA is TGTGCCACCAGTGATTTATGGACAGCTAGCAATCAGCCCCAGCATTTT. Protein sequence: CATSDLWTASNQPQHF.

This clone was observed once. This sequence joins TRBV6-2 or TRBV6-3 and TRBJ2-1; possible D gene TRBD1, 7 bases. V was pared by 6 bases and J by 2 bases, with 17 bases between. The germline V gene has CDR1 MNHEY and CDR2 SVGEGT. The CDR3 sequence is 16 residues long. The CDR3 region has the DNA TGTGCCAGCAGCCCCGTGGGCAGGGGGGCCTACAATGAGCAGTTCTTC. Its translation: CASSPVGRGAYNEQFF.